The clone carrying this T cell receptor beta chain was counted only a few times. The junction shows a germline mismatch at one end, possibly a read error. This CDR3 comprises 12 residues. The germline V gene has CDR1 SGHRS and CDR2 YFSETQ. The data belong to a study of blood T cell repertoires in COVID-19. Study information: Material from acute and convalescent COVID-19 was sourced from the United States, Italy and Spain. PBMCs, B-cell-depleted T cells, or T cells provided the cDNA or gDNA that made up the material.

Per the authors' pipeline: Amplification from reference gene primers served as the basis for estimated nucleated cell counts. Clones were sequenced by immunoSEQ multiplex PCR, and TCRdb holds only the in-frame ones, with some missing. Clone size and the V and J calls come from that table; the DNA yielded D and trimming. The table records 130,000 to 150,000 clones, 84% of them present only once. This TCR came from a woman older than 75 in a cohort sampled during active or convalescent COVID-19. The rearrangement joins TRBV5-1 to TRBJ2-7; 7 nucleotides align to TRBD1. Sequencing input: peripheral blood. CDR3 bases: TGCGCCAGCAGCTGGCGACCCCGGGACAGAGGGTTC. Its translation is CASSWRPRDRGF.